This paragraph covers one T cell receptor beta chain sequence. Its target is unknown. These data are taken from a study of shared clonotypes between healthy human individuals. For the study at large: For every donor, three CD4 naive, three CD4 memory, two CD8 naive and one CD8 memory plates were used.

Germline V gives CDR1 SGHVS, CDR2 FQNEAQ. The CDR3 covers 14 residues. V shed 1 base, J shed 14 bases, and the junction held 11 bases outside the gene matches. Source study methods: With immunoSEQ giving junction-only sequences and no quality scores, filtering differed. Sequenced by immunoSEQ multiplex PCR; TCRdb stores in-frame clones only, minus some. V and J calls and clone size are those listed in that table; D and trimming were worked out from the DNA. Altogether 650,000 to 700,000 clones are present, about 90% being singletons, with the ten largest covering roughly 36%. Whole-study results and caveats: Naive CD4 clonotypes overlapped across a few donors at roughly 5%. Compared with memory subsets, naive subsets generally had larger estimated richness.

The chain combines TRBV7-8 with TRBJ2-1, with 7 bases identical to TRBD2. Sequenced input: memory CD8+ T cells from PBMCs. Subset denoted: CD45RO+ cells pooled with CCR7-negative TemRA cells. This receptor was identified in a man aged 18 to 35 in good health. Some clones in this sample may be carry-over from other donors' samples. The CDR3: CASSLGRTSSVEFF. Written as DNA, the CDR3 is TGTGCCAGCAGCTTAGGCCGGACTAGTTCAGTCGAGTTCTTC.